Below, one T cell receptor (beta chain) is given with its context. Its antigen is unknown. Repertoires were generated with immunoSEQ multiplex PCR, while TCRdb's copy carries only in-frame clones and drops some. The sample holds under 1 million clones; approximately 92% are singletons and the top ten take 24%. Positive CCR7 selection of CD45RO-negative cells yielded the naive CD8 cells, and terminally differentiated effector memory CD45RA+ cells were excluded. The record originates from a study of shared clonotypes between healthy human individuals. V lost 3 bases to trimming and J lost 6 bases; unmatched junction nucleotides: 8. Germline loops: CDR1 SGDLS, CDR2 YYNGEE. CDR3 length equals 15 residues. General study points: Several donors showed sharing of roughly 5% of naive CD4 clonotypes. An anticipated effect of sequencing depth on clonotype sharing among donors was recognized.

The sample was naive CD8+ T cells sorted from blood. The chain recombines TRBV9 with TRBJ2-1; 8 bases map to TRBD1. The source is a man aged 25-40 years in good health. The chain's CDR3 is CASSGTIGTGNEQFF. CDR3 in DNA: TGTGCCAGCAGCGGAACAATCGGGACAGGCAATGAGCAGTTCTTC. The complete variable domain, with remaining parts taken from reference TRBV9 and TRBJ2-1, reads DSGVTQTPKHLITATGQRVTLRCSPRSGDLSVYWYQQSLDQGLQFLIQYYNGEERAKGNILERFSAQQFPDLHSELNLSSLELGDSALYFCASSGTIGTGNEQFFGPGTRLTVL.